This T cell receptor beta chain was identified during a study of control samples from healthy donors and cancer patients. This clone showed up just once. Trimming pared 5 bases from V and 1 base from J, leaving 10 bases between. Germline values: CDR1 SGHNT, CDR2 YENEEA. CDR3 length: 14 residues. The data were produced by immunoSEQ multiplex PCR, yet TCRdb's version contains in-frame clones alone and is incomplete. There are more than 35,000 clones in the sample; approximately 94% occur only once, and under 30% lies in the top ten. V gene TRBV11-3 combines with J gene TRBJ2-3; D perhaps matches TRBD2 (5 bases). Sequencing was carried out using blood. The TCR was taken from a man between 60 and 75 years old in good health. DNA of the CDR3: TGTGCCAGCAGCAAAGGACTGGGCACAGATACGCAGTATTTT. Protein product: CASSKGLGTDTQYF.